The 25 T cell receptor beta chains below come from one sample, sequenced in a study of beta chain features in type 1 diabetes. All of the isolated RNA was reverse transcribed, so expressed TCRB transcripts were sequenced. Only in-frame clones appear in the TCRdb table, and some are missing; sequencing was by immunoSEQ multiplex PCR. The table includes about 270,000 clones, approximately 14% detected once. Specimen: naive CD4+ T cells from blood. The receptors derive from a woman in her forties in good health.

This clone was detected only a few times. The chain employs TRBV7-9 and TRBJ1-5; 8 bases are shared with TRBD1. V was pared by 1 base and J by 4 bases, with 0 bases of the junction left unmatched. The V gene's germline CDR1 is SEHNR and CDR2 FQNEAQ (reference sequence). The CDR3 totals 14 residues. CDR3 in amino acids: CASSLGQGNQPQHF. The CDR3 DNA reads as TGTGCCAGCAGCTTAGGACAGGGGAATCAGCCCCAGCATTTT.

CDR3 protein: CASSQVREEQYF. CDR3 nucleotide sequence: TGTGCCAGCTCTCAAGTTCGGGAAGAGCAGTACTTC. This chain links TRBV18 with TRBJ2-7; D may be TRBD2 (5 bases). The CDR3 extends over 12 amino acids. CDR1 is KGHSH, CDR2 LQKENI, per germline. Trimming stripped 6 bases from V and 7 bases from J, with 13 bases between.

V usage is TRBV5-1 and J usage is TRBJ2-7; the D is unclear. In germline, CDR1 is SGHRS, CDR2 YFSETQ. V was clipped by 3 bases and J by 4 bases, with 5 bases between them. CDR3 length: 11 amino acids. In DNA, the CDR3 is TGCGCCAGCAGCTCCCTTTACGAGCAGTACTTC. This encodes CASSSLYEQYF.

This clone was detected only a few times. The chain couples TRBV2 to TRBJ2-6; 7 bases fit TRBD2. Germline V gene lookup returns CDR1 SNHLY and CDR2 FYNNEI. Trimming cost V 11 bases and J 0 bases; bases outside gene matches: 7. This CDR3 has 15 amino acids. The CDR3 sequence: CASYGGGSGANVLTF. CDR3 nucleotide sequence: TGTGCCTCCTACGGCGGGGGCTCTGGGGCCAACGTCCTGACTTTC.

The chain has TRBV6-5 and TRBJ1-1; 9 bases match TRBD1. Germline CDR1 and CDR2: MNHEY and SVGAGI. The CDR3 totals 14 residues. The trim removed 6 bases at V and 0 bases at J, leaving 2 bases unmatched. The CDR3 region is CASSRDRVNTEAFF. For the CDR3, the DNA is TGTGCCAGCAGCCGGGACAGGGTGAACACTGAAGCTTTCTTT.

This clone was recorded a few times. The V call is TRBV6-6, the J call TRBJ1-6; 8 nucleotides agree with TRBD1. The CDR3 has 14 amino acids. V lost 6 bases to trimming and J lost 7 bases; unmatched junction nucleotides: 5. The germline V gene encodes CDR1 MNHNY and CDR2 SVGAGI (reference sequence). The CDR3 spells CASSWDRLNSPLHF. CDR3 in DNA: TGTGCCAGCAGCTGGGACAGGTTAAATTCACCCCTCCACTTT.

On this clone itself: At one end, the junction sequence differs from germline, possibly due to a read error. The V and J genes are TRBV6-5 and TRBJ1-1; D is uncertain. The CDR3 consists of 15 residues. CDR1 and CDR2 from the germline V gene are MNHEY and SVGAGI. Here the CDR3 reads CASTYGGFADTEAFF. The CDR3 nucleotides are TGTGCCAGCACTTACGGCGGGTTTGCGGACACTGAAGCTTTCTTT.

The chain is built from TRBV5-1 and TRBJ1-2; D is perhaps TRBD1 (6 bases). The CDR3 runs 14 residues. Trimming took off 3 bases at V and 4 bases at J, with 13 bases between the two ends. Germline CDR1 and CDR2: SGHRS and YFSETQ. DNA of the CDR3: TGCGCCAGCAGCTACGGACAGCAAGGCTATGGCTACACCTTC. Residues: CASSYGQQGYGYTF.

V gene TRBV9 combines with J gene TRBJ2-7; 7 bases are shared with TRBD2. Germline V gene sequence: CDR1 SGDLS, CDR2 YYNGEE. CDR3 length: 13 residues. J was trimmed by 4 bases and V by 0 bases; bases with no gene match: 1. The CDR3 DNA follows: TGTGCCAGCAGCGTAGGGCGGGAGTACGAGCAGTACTTC. Protein: CASSVGREYEQYF.

This chain links TRBV11-2 with TRBJ2-7; D is unclear. Germline loops: CDR1 SGHAT, CDR2 FQNNGV. Trimming cost V 0 bases and J 2 bases, with 5 bases left between them. CDR3 length: 13 amino acids. The CDR3 reads CASSLDSPYEQYF. The CDR3 nucleotides read TGTGCCAGCAGCTTAGACAGTCCCTACGAGCAGTACTTC.

Only a few counts were recorded for this clone. The rearrangement uses TRBV5-1 and TRBJ2-5, with 7 nucleotides matching TRBD2. V gave up 1 base and J gave up 2 bases; unmatched junction bases: 14. The germline V gene has CDR1 SGHRS and CDR2 YFSETQ. The CDR3 length is 18 residues. Here the CDR3 reads CASSLMGVSGELQETQYF. The DNA for the CDR3 is TGCGCCAGCAGCTTGATGGGGGTAAGCGGGGAACTACAAGAGACCCAGTACTTC. The entire variable domain, with the rest obtained from reference TRBV5-1 and TRBJ2-5, is as follows: KAGVTQTPRYLIKTRGQQVTLSCSPISGHRSVSWYQQTPGQGLQFLFEYFSETQRNKGNFPGRFSGRQFSNSRSEMNVSTLELGDSALYLCASSLMGVSGELQETQYFGPGTRLLVL.

Only a few counts were recorded for this clone. This chain connects TRBV19 to TRBJ2-5, with 11 bases matching TRBD2. J lost 3 bases, V lost 3 bases, and 3 bases had no gene match. The CDR3 is 15 residues long. Per the germline V gene, CDR1 is LNHDA and CDR2 is SQIVND (reference sequence). The DNA for the CDR3 is TGTGCCAGTAGTATCGTGACTAGCGGGGAAGAGACCCAGTACTTC. This gives the protein CASSIVTSGEETQYF.

The J gene is TRBJ1-1, the V gene TRBV27; D not resolved. CDR1 MNHEY and CDR2 SMNVEV come from the germline V gene (reference sequence). The V gene lost 9 bases and the J gene lost 7 bases, with 15 bases spanning the gap. CDR3 length: 12 amino acids. The CDR3 is CASQVAGYEAFF. DNA of the CDR3: TGTGCCAGTCAGGTCGCGGGGTATGAAGCTTTCTTT.

Remarks on this clone: Sequence at one end of the junction differs from germline and may be a read error. The chain links TRBV7-9 to TRBJ2-1, with 12 positions matching TRBD2. The CDR3 length is 16 residues. Per germline, CDR1 SEHNR and CDR2 FQNEAQ (reference sequence). CDR3 nucleotide sequence: TGTGCCAGCAGCCTAGCTAGCGGGGGGGCCTCCCTCGTGCAGTTCTTC. Translated: CASSLASGGASLVQFF. The complete variable domain, with remaining parts taken from reference TRBV7-9 and TRBJ2-1, reads DTGVSQNPRHKITKRGQNVTFRCDPISEHNRLYWYRQTLGQGPEFLTYFQNEAQLEKSRLLSDRFSAERPKGSFSTLEIQRTEQGDSAMYLCASSLASGGASLVQFFGPGTRLTVL.

This clone has just a few counts. The J gene is TRBJ2-2, the V gene TRBV18; D possibly corresponds to TRBD1 (6 bases). This CDR3 region has 16 residues. In germline, CDR1 is KGHSH, CDR2 LQKENI. The germline V and J ends were trimmed by 2 bases and 0 bases, with 10 bases remaining between them. CDR3 DNA: TGTGCCAGCTCACCATCCGGGACAACGAACACCGGGGAGCTGTTTTTT. The encoded protein is CASSPSGTTNTGELFF.

This clone was observed a handful of times. The J gene is TRBJ1-1, the V gene TRBV9; possible D gene TRBD1, 6 bases. Trimming pared 0 bases from V and 3 bases from J, leaving 18 bases between. The CDR3 runs 17 residues. Per the germline V gene, CDR1 is SGDLS and CDR2 is YYNGEE. The CDR3, as DNA: TGTGCCAGCAGCGTAGTGACCTACAGGGAAGTGGACACTGAAGCTTTCTTT. Encoded protein: CASSVVTYREVDTEAFF.

This clone was observed a handful of times. This chain connects TRBV2 to TRBJ1-2; tentative D call: TRBD1 (6 bases). CDR3 length: 12 residues. V gave up 7 bases and J gave up 6 bases, with 12 bases separating them. Germline assignment: CDR1 SNHLY and CDR2 FYNNEI. In DNA form, the CDR3 reads TGTGCCAGCAAGCAGGGGTATGATGGCTACACCTTC. As protein: CASKQGYDGYTF.

V is TRBV5-1 and J is TRBJ1-5; 11 bases match TRBD1. Looked up from germline, CDR1 is SGHRS and CDR2 is YFSETQ. V was clipped by 0 bases and J by 10 bases; unmatched bases: 3. This CDR3 comprises 14 residues. For the CDR3, the DNA is TGCGCCAGCAGCTTGGGGGACAGGGGGTATCCCCAGCATTTT. It is translated as CASSLGDRGYPQHF.

This clone was picked up a small number of times. The chain combines TRBV27 with TRBJ1-2, with a possible D match to TRBD1 (6 bases). V lost 3 bases, J lost 4 bases, and 9 bases lay in between. Germline assignment: CDR1 MNHEY and CDR2 SMNVEV (reference sequence). The CDR3 consists of 13 residues. The CDR3 loop reads CASSFTGLYGYTF. In DNA form, the CDR3 reads TGTGCCAGCAGTTTTACAGGGCTCTATGGCTACACCTTC.

A note on this clone: The sample contains more than one DNA sequence encoding this CDR3. The CDR3 DNA reads as TGCGCCAGCAGCCAAGAGGCCAGGGGGGCCTACGAGCAGTACTTC. It encodes CASSQEARGAYEQYF. The chain links TRBV4-3 to TRBJ2-7, with D perhaps matching TRBD1 (7 bases). V was pared by 0 bases and J by 2 bases, with 11 bases between. The CDR3 consists of 15 residues. CDR1 and CDR2 from the germline V gene are LGHNA and YSLEER.

The gene calls are TRBV2 and TRBJ1-2; no definite D call. The germline gives CDR1 SNHLY, CDR2 FYNNEI. The length of the CDR3 is 12 residues. The V end was cut by 6 bases, the J end by 7 bases, with 12 bases between. CDR3 sequence: CASRAWEAGYTF. CDR3 coding DNA: TGTGCCAGCAGGGCCTGGGAGGCTGGCTACACCTTC.

This clone came up a few times. The rearrangement uses TRBV10-3 and TRBJ2-3; TRBD1 agrees at 9 bases. In germline, CDR1 is ENHRY, CDR2 SYGVKD. V lost 2 bases and J lost 1; bases outside the gene matches: 1. The CDR3 runs 15 residues. The CDR3, as DNA: TGTGCCATCAGTGAGAGGGACAGGGGCACAGATACGCAGTATTTT. It specifies CAISERDRGTDTQYF.

V is TRBV2 and J is TRBJ1-1, with 8 positions matching TRBD1. The ends lost 6 bases at V and 1 base at J; junction bases unmatched: 1. Germline V gene lookup returns CDR1 SNHLY and CDR2 FYNNEI. The CDR3 length is 13 residues. As DNA, the CDR3 is TGTGCCAGCAGGGACAGGGCGAACACTGAAGCTTTCTTT. Its translation is CASRDRANTEAFF.

The chain uses TRBV6-1 and TRBJ2-1, with TRBD2 matching 10 bases. The CDR3 has 16 amino acids. In germline, CDR1 is MNHNS, CDR2 SASEGT. V lost 2 bases to trimming and J lost 3 bases; unmatched junction nucleotides: 4. DNA of the CDR3: TGTGCCAGCAGTGAATTACTAGCGGGGCTCTACAATGAGCAGTTCTTC. Translating it yields CASSELLAGLYNEQFF.

This rearrangement joins TRBV27 to TRBJ2-5; 13 positions match TRBD2. This CDR3 is 17 amino acids long. V lost 6 bases, J lost 5 bases, and 12 bases stayed unmatched. From germline, CDR1 is MNHEY and CDR2 SMNVEV (reference sequence). CDR3 sequence (DNA): TGTGCCAGCAGGGGACTAGCGGGGAAACTGTCTCCGGAGACCCAGTACTTC. Encoded protein: CASRGLAGKLSPETQYF.